This T cell receptor beta chain derives from a study of OX40 agonist ivuxolimab in advanced cancers. Clones were sequenced by immunoSEQ multiplex PCR, and TCRdb holds only the in-frame ones, with some missing. The sample yields roughly 65,000 clones, about 89% seen once. Germline V gene data show CDR1 as SSHAT and CDR2 as FNYEAQ (reference sequence). The CDR3 has 13 residues. In its sample, this clone was seen once. One end of the junction does not line up with germline, which may come from a read error. The chain recombines TRBV7-7 with TRBJ2-7, with 7 bases that match TRBD1. The source material was CD4+ or CD8+ T cells sorted from blood, sampled in a trial of the OX40 agonist ivuxolimab. The source of this sequence is an adult with an advanced solid tumor such as melanoma, head and neck, liver or kidney cancer. CDR3 amino acids: CASSLHRGGEQYF. In DNA form, the CDR3 reads TGTGCTAGCAGCTTACACAGGGGTGGCGAGCAGTACTTC.